This T cell receptor (beta chain) was documented in a study of shared clonotypes between healthy human individuals. Germline V gene lookup returns CDR1 MDHEN and CDR2 SYDVKM. The CDR3 runs to 10 residues. Produced via immunoSEQ multiplex PCR; TCRdb's table is partial and in-frame only. The sample comprises about 2.4 million clones, 90% to 95% of which are singletons, and approximately 0.35% rests with the top ten. The chain has TRBV28 and TRBJ2-6; D ambiguous. The TCR was taken from a man younger than 30 in good health. Some clones in this sample may be carry-over from other donors' samples. The sample comprised naive CD4+ T cells from PBMCs. This sample's subset: CD45RA+ positively selected. CDR3 sequence (DNA): TGTGCGGGTGGGGCCAACGTCCTGACTTTC. Encoded protein: CAGGANVLTF.